A single sample is the source of the 15 T cell receptor beta chains below, sequenced in a study of control samples from healthy donors and cancer patients. This table comes from immunoSEQ multiplex PCR, and its TCRdb copy is limited to in-frame clones, with some not included. The table shows 85,000 to 95,000 clones, with more than 75% occurring only once. Material: blood. These receptors originate from a woman aged 55 to 70 in good health.

The chain uses TRBV2 and TRBJ1-4; D not resolved. Trimming removed 10 bases from V and 7 bases from J, with 16 bases in between. The germline V gene encodes CDR1 SNHLY and CDR2 FYNNEI. The CDR3 has 13 amino acids. The CDR3 DNA follows: TGTGCCATCGGAGAGGCAAGAGGTGAAAAACTGTTTTTT. This sequence encodes CAIGEARGEKLFF.

This sequence joins TRBV4-3 and TRBJ2-3, with 9 positions matching TRBD1. The CDR3 runs to 16 residues. CDR1 is LGHNA, CDR2 YSLEER, per germline. The V and J ends lost 0 bases and 3 bases, in that order; junction bases with no gene match: 4. This CDR3 reads CASSQDYRGPTDTQYF. DNA for the CDR3: TGCGCCAGCAGCCAAGATTACAGGGGGCCAACAGATACGCAGTATTTT.

The chain is built from TRBV18 and TRBJ2-1; 12 positions match TRBD2. Trimming cost V 6 bases and J 4 bases; bases outside gene matches: 4. The CDR3 contains 15 residues. The V gene's germline CDR1 is KGHSH and CDR2 LQKENI. Here the CDR3 reads CASSPTSGGYNEQFF. Written as DNA, the CDR3 is TGTGCCAGCTCCCCGACTAGCGGGGGATACAATGAGCAGTTCTTC. Drawing the rest from reference TRBV18 and TRBJ2-1, the complete variable domain is NAGVMQNPRHLVRRRGQEARLRCSPMKGHSHVYWYRQLPEEGLKFMVYLQKENIIDESGMPKERFSAEFPKEGPSILRIQQVVRGDSAAYFCASSPTSGGYNEQFFGPGTRLTVL.

This chain joins TRBV5-4 and TRBJ2-7; 10 nucleotides align to TRBD1. This CDR3 has 15 residues. V lost 4 bases, J lost 2 bases, and 6 bases stayed unmatched. CDR1 and CDR2 (germline): SGHNT, YYREEE (reference sequence). CDR3 bases: TGTGCCAGCAGCCGGGGGGACAGGGGTACCTACGAGCAGTACTTC. Translated, it gives CASSRGDRGTYEQYF.

This clone was seen a single time. The CDR3, as DNA: TGTGCCAGCAGCGCTCGCGGGACAGGAACCTACGAGCAGTACTTC. Translation: CASSARGTGTYEQYF. This rearrangement joins TRBV7-9 to TRBJ2-7, with 8 bases aligning to TRBD1. Trimming removed 5 bases from V and 2 bases from J; junction bases left unmatched: 8. Germline V lookup: CDR1 SEHNR, CDR2 FQNEAQ (reference sequence). The CDR3 has 15 amino acids.

The rearrangement uses TRBV2 and TRBJ2-7; a possible D gene is TRBD2 (5 bases). The V gene lost 2 bases and the J gene lost 13 bases, with 12 bases spanning the gap. The V gene's germline CDR1 is SNHLY and CDR2 FYNNEI. The CDR3 totals 11 residues. The CDR3 protein is CASSETSPPYF. In DNA form, the CDR3 reads TGTGCCAGCAGTGAAACTAGTCCGCCCTACTTC.

This clone was counted between two and nine times. The chain recombines TRBV7-2 with TRBJ2-3, with D maybe TRBD2 (5 bases). Trimming stripped 2 bases from V and 6 bases from J, with 9 bases between. This CDR3 spans 13 amino acids. CDR1 SGHTA and CDR2 FQGNSA come from the germline V gene. This CDR3 is CASSLPSLDTQYF. In DNA form, the CDR3 reads TGTGCCAGCAGCTTACCTAGCTTGGATACGCAGTATTTT. Complete variable domain (other parts from reference TRBV7-2 and TRBJ2-3): GAGVSQSPSNKVTEKGKDVELRCDPISGHTALYWYRQSLGQGLEFLIYFQGNSAPDKSGLPSDRFSAERTGGSVSTLTIQRTQQEDSAVYLCASSLPSLDTQYFGPGTRLTVL.

The chain is built from TRBV19 and TRBJ1-5; possibly TRBD1 for D (6 bases). This CDR3 region has 15 residues. V lost 7 bases and J 0 bases, leaving 13 bases between the germline ends. Per the germline V gene, CDR1 is LNHDA and CDR2 is SQIVND (reference sequence). The CDR3 DNA is TGTGCCAGTACGAATACAGGGTATAGCAATCAGCCCCAGCATTTT. This encodes CASTNTGYSNQPQHF.

The chain is built from TRBV19 and TRBJ1-3; maybe TRBD1 (5 bases). The CDR3 is 14 amino acids. The V gene lost 5 bases and the J gene lost 5 bases, with 13 bases spanning the gap. The germline gives CDR1 LNHDA, CDR2 SQIVND (reference sequence). The CDR3 loop reads CASSSGTYRNTIYF. In DNA, the CDR3 is TGTGCCAGTAGTTCAGGGACGTATCGAAACACCATATATTTT.

The rearrangement links TRBV9 to TRBJ2-1; D is perhaps TRBD2 (6 bases). This CDR3 comprises 13 residues. Germline CDR1 is SGDLS and CDR2 is YYNGEE. Trimming took off 3 bases at V and 12 bases at J, with 16 bases between the two ends. Here the CDR3 reads CASSESGGRRQFF. The CDR3 nucleotides are TGTGCCAGCAGCGAGTCCGGAGGGCGGAGGCAGTTCTTC. The complete variable domain, with remaining parts taken from reference TRBV9 and TRBJ2-1, reads DSGVTQTPKHLITATGQRVTLRCSPRSGDLSVYWYQQSLDQGLQFLIQYYNGEERAKGNILERFSAQQFPDLHSELNLSSLELGDSALYFCASSESGGRRQFFGPGTRLTVL.

The CDR3 bases are TGCGCCAGCAGCCCCGACGGGCAGGTCCCTTCGGGGCAGTACTTC. As protein: CASSPDGQVPSGQYF. This rearrangement joins TRBV5-1 to TRBJ2-7, with D hard to call. The CDR3 has 15 residues. Per germline, CDR1 SGHRS and CDR2 YFSETQ. V lost 4 bases and J lost 9, with 23 bases in between.

This chain links TRBV6-2 or TRBV6-3 with TRBJ2-2; unclear D gene. This CDR3 is built from 14 residues. Per germline, CDR1 MNHEY and CDR2 SVGEGT. The ends were cut back, 0 bases at V and 6 bases at J, with 8 bases in the middle. Written as DNA, the CDR3 is TGTGCCAGCAGTTACTCGTTGCCCGCCGGGGAGCTGTTTTTT. This sequence encodes CASSYSLPAGELFF.

J is TRBJ1-1 and V is TRBV3-1 (or the pseudogene TRBV3-2); D perhaps matches TRBD1 (5 bases). Germline V CDR1 and CDR2: LGHDT, YNNKEL (reference sequence). V was shortened by 5 bases and J by 1 base, with 11 bases between the two germline ends. This CDR3 spans 14 amino acids. For the CDR3, the DNA is TGTGCCAGCAGCGATACCGGACAGAACACTGAAGCTTTCTTT. Its translation is CASSDTGQNTEAFF.

V gene TRBV28 combines with J gene TRBJ1-6; TRBD1 aligns across 10 bases. Trimming cost V 7 bases and J 10 bases; bases outside gene matches: 10. Germline V gene data show CDR1 as MDHEN and CDR2 as SYDVKM. The CDR3 loop spans 15 amino acids. The CDR3 here is CASTPRGQGSSPLHF. The DNA for the CDR3 is TGTGCCAGCACACCTCGGGGACAGGGGAGCTCACCCCTCCACTTT. Complete variable domain (other parts from reference TRBV28 and TRBJ1-6): DVKVTQSSRYLVKRTGEKVFLECVQDMDHENMFWYRQDPGLGLRLIYFSYDVKMKEKGDIPEGYSVSREKKERFSLILESASTNQTSMYLCASTPRGQGSSPLHFGNGTRLTVT.

This clone was counted only a few times. The rearrangement uses TRBV6-5 and TRBJ1-5; 7 bases align to TRBD1. With 10 bases clipped from V and 0 bases from J, the junction kept 9 bases outside the gene matches. This CDR3 has 15 residues. Per the germline V gene, CDR1 is MNHEY and CDR2 is SVGAGI. The CDR3 DNA reads TGTGCCACCATATTCGGGACAGTTAGCAATCAGCCCCAGCATTTT. Its translation: CATIFGTVSNQPQHF.